Presented here are 13 T cell receptor beta chains from one specimen sequenced in a study of T cell responses to AZD1222 COVID-19 vaccine. TCRdb's table, derived via immunoSEQ multiplex PCR, lists solely in-frame clones and lacks some. The sample records 150,000 to 200,000 clones, 92% being singletons. The sample consisted of peripheral blood, taken on day 0 of AZD1222 vaccination. The receptors come from an adult in good health.

The gene calls are TRBV27 and TRBJ2-1, with 13 positions matching TRBD2. The V and J ends lost 3 bases and 0 bases, in that order; junction bases with no gene match: 2. The CDR3 runs 17 residues. CDR1 and CDR2 from the germline V gene are MNHEY and SMNVEV (reference sequence). This CDR3 reads CASSLRTSGSSYNEQFF. The CDR3 DNA follows: TGTGCCAGCAGTTTGCGGACTAGCGGGAGCTCCTACAATGAGCAGTTCTTC.

This chain connects TRBV5-1 to TRBJ2-1; possibly TRBD2 for D (5 bases). The CDR3 runs to 15 residues. From germline, CDR1 is SGHRS and CDR2 YFSETQ. V lost 3 bases, J lost 3 bases, and 13 bases lay in between. Written as DNA, the CDR3 is TGCGCCAGCAGCTCCACTAGTCTGGGCTACAATGAGCAGTTCTTC. Protein product: CASSSTSLGYNEQFF.

A single count supports this clone. The V call is TRBV6-5, the J call TRBJ1-5; 7 bases agree with TRBD1. V shed 6 bases, J shed 7 bases, and the junction held 9 bases outside the gene matches. This CDR3 region has 14 residues. CDR1 and CDR2 (germline): MNHEY, SVGAGI. The CDR3: CASSPPGQRQPQHF. For the CDR3, the DNA is TGTGCCAGCAGCCCCCCGGGACAGAGGCAGCCCCAGCATTTT.

As for this clone: The junction does not match germline at one end; this may be a read error. The V gene is TRBV4-1, the J gene TRBJ2-1; 11 nucleotides align to TRBD2. The CDR3 consists of 14 residues. Germline V gives CDR1 MGHRA, CDR2 YSYEKL. This chain's CDR3 is CASSQDFSGRAEIF. Written as DNA, the CDR3 is TGCGCCAGCAGCCAAGATTTTAGCGGGAGGGCCGAGATCTTC.

The rearrangement joins TRBV19 to TRBJ1-6, with D possibly matching TRBD1 (5 bases). This CDR3 comprises 15 residues. CDR1 and CDR2 (germline): LNHDA, SQIVND (reference sequence). Deletions cut 1 base from V and 9 bases from J, with 13 bases between. CDR3 sequence reads: CASSIVEGDASPLHF. For the CDR3, the DNA is TGTGCCAGTAGTATAGTCGAAGGGGATGCTTCACCCCTCCACTTT.

This chain connects TRBV27 to TRBJ1-3; 10 bases line up with TRBD1. The CDR3 length is 15 residues. The V gene's germline CDR1 is MNHEY and CDR2 SMNVEV (reference sequence). The V gene end was trimmed by 6 bases and the J gene end by 4 bases; junction bases not matched to a gene: 6. CDR3 amino acids: CASRRQGALGNTIYF. For the CDR3, the DNA is TGTGCCAGCAGAAGACAGGGGGCCCTGGGAAACACCATATATTTT.

The rearrangement uses TRBV5-1 and TRBJ2-7, with 7 bases aligning to TRBD1. The V gene's germline CDR1 is SGHRS and CDR2 YFSETQ. J lost 1 base, V lost 4 bases, and 5 bases had no gene match. The CDR3 is 14 amino acids. The CDR3 bases are TGCGCCAGCAGCACGGTGGGACAGTCCTACGAGCAGTACTTC. Its protein product is CASSTVGQSYEQYF.

The rearrangement links TRBV9 to TRBJ1-4; D unresolved. This CDR3 has 14 residues. V was shortened by 4 bases and J by 7 bases, with 14 bases between the two germline ends. CDR1 and CDR2 from the germline V gene are SGDLS and YYNGEE. CDR3 nucleotide sequence: TGTGCCAGCAGCTTCGACGGATCGGGTGAAAAACTGTTTTTT. Its protein product is CASSFDGSGEKLFF.

The chain has TRBV14 and TRBJ2-3; TRBD2 matches at 7 bases. Losses at the gene ends were 5 bases for V and 0 bases for J; bases not matched to a gene: 5. The length of the CDR3 is 15 residues. Germline V CDR1 and CDR2: SGHDN, FVKESK. The CDR3: CASSALAASTDTQYF. For the CDR3, the DNA is TGTGCCAGCAGCGCCCTAGCGGCTAGCACAGATACGCAGTATTTT. The variable domain in full, with the rest retrieved from reference TRBV14 and TRBJ2-3, is EAGVTQFPSHSVIEKGQTVTLRCDPISGHDNLYWYRRVMGKEIKFLLHFVKESKQDESGMPNNRFLAERTGGTYSTLKVQPAELEDSGVYFCASSALAASTDTQYFGPGTRLTVL.

The V and J genes are TRBV7-3 and TRBJ2-1; no reliable D call. The CDR3 has 13 amino acids. Trimming shortened V by 5 bases and J by 5 bases, and 10 bases separated the two germline ends. The germline V gene encodes CDR1 SGHTA and CDR2 FQGTGA. CDR3 sequence reads: CASSPTLDNEQFF. The CDR3 bases are TGTGCCAGCAGCCCGACACTTGACAATGAGCAGTTCTTC.

V usage is TRBV2 and J usage is TRBJ1-4; D unclear. The CDR3 runs 12 residues. V lost 4 bases, J lost 4 bases, and 4 bases lay in between. CDR1 and CDR2 from the germline V gene are SNHLY and FYNNEI. The CDR3 DNA is TGTGCCAGCAGTGCGGTTAATGAAAAACTGTTTTTT. This translates into CASSAVNEKLFF.

The rearrangement joins TRBV24-1 to TRBJ1-1, with D unclear. Germline V CDR1 and CDR2: KGHDR, SFDVKD. V was clipped by 5 bases and J by 5 bases, with 8 bases between them. This CDR3 is 12 amino acids long. CDR3: CATSGAGTEAFF. As DNA, the CDR3 is TGTGCCACCAGTGGCGCTGGGACTGAAGCTTTCTTT.

The chain couples TRBV5-1 to TRBJ2-5; D gene uncertain. This CDR3 is 13 amino acids long. V was clipped by 0 bases and J by 0 bases, with 3 bases between them. Germline values: CDR1 SGHRS, CDR2 YFSETQ. CDR3 bases: TGCGCCAGCAGCTTGGGTGACCAAGAGACCCAGTACTTC. Residues: CASSLGDQETQYF. Variable domain in full (rest from reference TRBV5-1 and TRBJ2-5): KAGVTQTPRYLIKTRGQQVTLSCSPISGHRSVSWYQQTPGQGLQFLFEYFSETQRNKGNFPGRFSGRQFSNSRSEMNVSTLELGDSALYLCASSLGDQETQYFGPGTRLLVL.